This entry lists 23 T cell receptor beta chains sequenced from one sample in a study of shared clonotypes between healthy human individuals. Using immunoSEQ multiplex PCR, the repertoire was profiled, and TCRdb retains in-frame clones only, with some absent. The sample holds about 2.5 million clones, just under 95% seen once. The sequencing sample was made of naive CD4+ T cells from PBMCs. Noted subset: CD45RA+ positively selected. These receptors came from a man aged 18-30 years in good health. Some clones in this sample may be carry-over from other donors' samples.

The chain joins TRBV28 to TRBJ1-4, with a weak D call TRBD1 (5 bases). Germline CDR1 MDHEN, CDR2 SYDVKM. This CDR3 has 15 amino acids. Trimming cost V 3 bases and J 6 bases, with 14 bases left between them. Here the CDR3 reads CASSFPGPAHEKLFF. CDR3 DNA sequence: TGTGCCAGCAGTTTTCCAGGGCCTGCGCATGAAAAACTGTTTTTT.

To note about this clone: Other DNA variants within this sample encode the same CDR3. The chain uses TRBV19 and TRBJ2-7, with 7 bases aligning to TRBD1. This CDR3 spans 13 amino acids. V trimming: 4 bases; J trimming: 0 bases; junction bases outside the gene matches: 0. CDR1 and CDR2 (germline): LNHDA, SQIVND (reference sequence). Written as DNA, the CDR3 is TGTGCCAGTAGTAGGGACAGCTCCTACGAGCAGTACTTC. It translates to CASSRDSSYEQYF.

Points on this clone: This sample also contains other DNA sequences that code for the same CDR3. The V call is TRBV7-2, the J call TRBJ2-5, with 8 nucleotides matching TRBD1. The germline V gene encodes CDR1 SGHTA and CDR2 FQGNSA. V shed 5 bases, J shed 4 bases, and the junction held 6 bases outside the gene matches. The CDR3 loop spans 14 amino acids. The CDR3, as DNA: TGTGCCAGCAGCCCTGGACAGGGCGGAGAGACCCAGTACTTC. It specifies CASSPGQGGETQYF.

In this sample, this clone turned up a few times. V gene TRBV7-3 combines with J gene TRBJ2-4, with D perhaps assigned TRBD1 or TRBD2 (5 bases each). The CDR3 sequence is 13 residues long. The germline V and J ends were trimmed by 4 bases and 13 bases, with 17 bases remaining between them. Germline CDR1 reads SGHTA; CDR2 reads FQGTGA. CDR3 coding DNA: TGTGCCAGCAGCTCTAGGGACGGGACGGTACAGTACTTC. It encodes CASSSRDGTVQYF.

The J gene is TRBJ2-7, the V gene TRBV4-2; 7 positions agree with TRBD2. J was trimmed by 1 base and V by 4 bases; bases with no gene match: 7. The germline V gene has CDR1 LGHNA and CDR2 YNFKEQ. This CDR3 has 15 amino acids. The CDR3 DNA follows: TGTGCCAGCAGCCGAGAGCGGGATGGGTCCTACGAGCAGTACTTC. Translated: CASSRERDGSYEQYF.

The chain uses TRBV30 and TRBJ2-1, with D unresolved. The CDR3 is made up of 14 amino acids. Germline CDR1 reads GTSNPN; CDR2 reads SVGIG (reference sequence). V lost 2 bases to trimming and J lost 2 bases, with 10 bases between them. CDR3 nucleotide sequence: TGTGCCTGGAGTCTCGTGGGCCCCTACAATGAGCAGTTCTTC. This codes for CAWSLVGPYNEQFF.

V and J are TRBV18 and TRBJ2-7; D is uncertain. The V gene lost 3 bases and the J gene lost 2 bases, with 14 bases spanning the gap. This CDR3 has 15 residues. CDR1 is KGHSH and CDR2 is LQKENI in the germline V gene. CDR3 amino acids: CASSPQLIGAYEQYF. DNA for the CDR3: TGTGCCAGCTCACCGCAGTTGATCGGCGCCTACGAGCAGTACTTC.

This rearrangement joins TRBV29-1 to TRBJ2-7, with D possibly matching TRBD2 (6 bases). V was shortened by 7 bases and J by 2 bases, with 18 bases between the two germline ends. Germline V gene lookup returns CDR1 SQVTM and CDR2 ANQGSEA. The CDR3 is 14 residues long. CDR3 in DNA: TGCAGCGCGGCACCCGGGACTGTCGCCTACGAGCAGTACTTC. Translated, it gives CSAAPGTVAYEQYF.

The genes are TRBV11-2 and TRBJ2-1; 10 bases line up with TRBD2. V trimming: 0 bases; J trimming: 7 bases; junction bases outside the gene matches: 9. The CDR3 is 17 residues long. Germline CDR1 SGHAT, CDR2 FQNNGV. The CDR3 DNA sequence: TGTGCCAGCAGCTTAGATTCACCAGCGGGAGGGCCTAATGAGCAGTTCTTC. This sequence encodes CASSLDSPAGGPNEQFF. The full variable domain, completed using reference TRBV11-2 and TRBJ2-1, is EAGVAQSPRYKIIEKRQSVAFWCNPISGHATLYWYQQILGQGPKLLIQFQNNGVVDDSQLPKDRFSAERLKGVDSTLKIQPAKLEDSAVYLCASSLDSPAGGPNEQFFGPGTRLTVL.

The rearrangement links TRBV5-1 to TRBJ1-1, with D maybe TRBD1 (6 bases). V was pared by 4 bases and J by 5 bases, with 12 bases between. Per germline, CDR1 SGHRS and CDR2 YFSETQ. The CDR3 length is 13 residues. CDR3 protein: CASSPGVGTEAFF. DNA for the CDR3: TGCGCCAGCAGCCCAGGGGTGGGGACTGAAGCTTTCTTT.

This chain uses TRBV7-8 with TRBJ2-1; 7 bases match TRBD1. Trimming took 9 bases from V and 6 from J; bases not matched to a gene: 11. Germline assignment: CDR1 SGHVS and CDR2 FQNEAQ. This CDR3 region has 14 residues. In DNA form, the CDR3 reads TGTGCCAGTCTCCGGGACAGCCAAACCAATGAGCAGTTCTTC. Its protein product is CASLRDSQTNEQFF.

The chain is built from TRBV7-6 and TRBJ2-7, with 9 bases that match TRBD1. The CDR3 sequence is 13 residues long. Germline loops: CDR1 SGHVS, CDR2 FNYEAQ. The J segment lost 7 bases and the V segment lost 2 bases, leaving 3 bases of the junction unmatched. The CDR3 reads CASSLSGQGEQYF. The CDR3 DNA is TGTGCCAGCAGCTTATCGGGACAGGGTGAGCAGTACTTC.

This clone was seen once. CDR3 bases: TGTGCCAGCAGCTGGGGAGGGGCAGCTAATGAAAAACTGTTTTTT. Translation: CASSWGGAANEKLFF. The genes are TRBV5-4 and TRBJ1-4; D perhaps matches TRBD1 (5 bases). The V gene's germline CDR1 is SGHNT and CDR2 YYREEE (reference sequence). Between the trimmed V and J ends, which lost 3 bases and 3 bases, there was a span of 12 bases. The CDR3 runs 15 residues.

CDR3 loop: CASSKPPGTANNEQFF. CDR3 nucleotides: TGTGCCAGCAGTAAACCCCCCGGGACAGCAAACAATGAGCAGTTCTTC. The chain recombines TRBV7-2 with TRBJ2-1, with TRBD1 matching 7 bases. Per germline, CDR1 SGHTA and CDR2 FQGNSA. The CDR3 totals 16 residues. V trimming: 6 bases; J trimming: 5 bases; junction bases outside the gene matches: 13.

The chain links TRBV11-3 to TRBJ2-1; 16 bases align to TRBD2. Looked up from germline, CDR1 is SGHNT and CDR2 is YENEEA. V was clipped by 5 bases and J by 8 bases; unmatched bases: 6. There are 16 residues in the CDR3. The CDR3 DNA is TGTGCCAGCAGCAAGGGACTAGCGGGAGGGCCCCATGAGCAGTTCTTC. This sequence encodes CASSKGLAGGPHEQFF.

A note on this clone: This sample also contains other DNA sequences that code for the same CDR3. The rearrangement joins TRBV2 to TRBJ1-1; a weak D match, TRBD1 (5 bases). The CDR3 has 13 residues. CDR1 and CDR2 from the germline V gene are SNHLY and FYNNEI. Trimming pared 8 bases from V and 1 base from J, leaving 11 bases between. In nucleotides, the CDR3 is TGTGCCAGCTCCCGGGACCAGAACACTGAAGCTTTCTTT. Translating it yields CASSRDQNTEAFF.

V and J are TRBV14 and TRBJ2-1; 11 bases map to TRBD2. This CDR3 has 16 residues. The ends lost 4 bases at V and 8 bases at J; junction bases unmatched: 10. Germline V CDR1 and CDR2: SGHDN, FVKESK. In DNA, the CDR3 is TGTGCCAGCAGCCGGTGGATAGCGGGAGGGCATCATGAGCAGTTCTTC. It translates to CASSRWIAGGHHEQFF.

This chain links TRBV28 with TRBJ2-1; 9 bases agree with TRBD1. The germline V gene encodes CDR1 MDHEN and CDR2 SYDVKM. The CDR3 spans 16 residues. The trim removed 6 bases at V and 4 bases at J, leaving 10 bases unmatched. CDR3 protein: CASRSTGTGIYNEQFF. In nucleotides, the CDR3 is TGTGCCAGCAGATCGACCGGGACAGGGATTTACAATGAGCAGTTCTTC.

The chain employs TRBV29-1 and TRBJ2-4, with D unclear. V was pared by 7 bases and J by 0 bases, with 13 bases between. The V gene's germline CDR1 is SQVTM and CDR2 ANQGSEA. The CDR3 extends over 14 amino acids. In DNA form, the CDR3 reads TGCAGCGCTACTGGACGGCTAGCCAAAAACATTCAGTACTTC. Translation: CSATGRLAKNIQYF.

The rearrangement joins TRBV19 to TRBJ2-7; no definite D call. The CDR3 extends over 12 amino acids. The V and J ends lost 7 bases and 0 bases respectively, with 7 bases between them. Germline V gene data show CDR1 as LNHDA and CDR2 as SQIVND (reference sequence). CDR3 in amino acids: CASTEPSYEQYF. CDR3 sequence (DNA): TGTGCCAGTACCGAGCCCTCCTACGAGCAGTACTTC.

The chain combines TRBV4-3 with TRBJ1-1, with a tentative D call TRBD1 (6 bases). The germline V and J ends were trimmed by 2 bases and 0 bases, with 28 bases remaining between them. The V gene's germline CDR1 is LGHNA and CDR2 YSLEER. The CDR3 has 21 amino acids. In nucleotides, the CDR3 is TGCGCCAGCAGCCAAAACCGGGGGGGCGGATGGGTTTGGGACATGAACACTGAAGCTTTCTTT. This gives the protein CASSQNRGGGWVWDMNTEAFF.

Notes on this clone: This same CDR3 is encoded by further DNA sequences in the sample. This sequence joins TRBV7-3 and TRBJ2-1, with TRBD2 matching 7 bases. This CDR3 has 15 amino acids. The junction had 4 bases not matched to a gene; V was cut back by 5 bases and J by 0 bases. Per the germline V gene, CDR1 is SGHTA and CDR2 is FQGTGA. For the CDR3, the DNA is TGTGCCAGCAGCCCGGTAGCGGGCTCCTACAATGAGCAGTTCTTC. It translates to CASSPVAGSYNEQFF.

J is TRBJ1-2 and V is TRBV5-1, with 9 bases lining up with TRBD1. The CDR3 is 14 amino acids. Germline CDR1 SGHRS, CDR2 YFSETQ. V lost 3 bases and J lost 8; bases outside the gene matches: 8. The CDR3 DNA follows: TGCGCCAGCAGCTCCCCTGGACAGGGGATCGGCTACACCTTC. It yields the protein CASSSPGQGIGYTF.